These T cell receptor beta chains were read from a single sample in a study of OX40 agonist ivuxolimab in advanced cancers. Assay used: immunoSEQ multiplex PCR; TCRdb lists only in-frame clones, some missing. The sample has about 80,000 clones, approximately 94% seen once; the top ten hold around 4.4%. Here the sequenced sample was CD4+ or CD8+ T cells sorted from blood, taken in a trial of the OX40 agonist ivuxolimab. The receptor set was obtained from an adult with an advanced solid tumor such as melanoma, head and neck, liver or kidney cancer. Each CDR3 is given with its conserved first and last residue. D genes are given only for firm matches. The size entry is marked missing in some rows and otherwise reads once, few, many or a size class.

>TRBJ2-7|-|TRBV2|-
CASSVRQALEQYF
TGTGCCAGCAGTGTGAGACAGGCGCTCGAGCAGTACTTC
>TRBJ2-7|-|TRBV11-1|-
CASSRSRQETYEQYF
TGTGCCAGCAGCCGCAGTCGACAGGAAACCTACGAGCAGTACTTC
>TRBJ1-5|-|TRBV18|-
CASTGDSNQPQHF
TGTGCCAGCACTGGGGACAGCAATCAGCCCCAGCATTTT
>TRBJ1-5|-|TRBV5-4|-
CASSLEVSQPQHF
TGTGCCAGCAGCTTGGAGGTGAGTCAGCCCCAGCATTTT
>TRBJ2-2|-|TRBV6-1|once
CASSPPTNTGELFF
TGTGCCAGCAGTCCCCCAACTAACACCGGGGAGCTGTTTTTT
>TRBJ1-5|-|TRBV7-9|-
CASSTDTLSNQPQHF
TGTGCCAGCAGCACGGACACCCTTAGCAATCAGCCCCAGCATTTT
>TRBJ2-1|-|TRBV18|-
CASSPPNRAGQDEQFF
TGTGCCAGCTCACCACCAAACAGGGCGGGGCAAGATGAGCAGTTCTTC
>TRBJ2-1|-|TRBV28|-
CASSLRGGFRYNEQFF
TGTGCCAGCAGTTTGAGGGGGGGCTTCCGATACAATGAGCAGTTCTTC
>TRBJ2-3|-|TRBV7-9|-
CASSLGLSTDTQYF
TGTGCCAGCAGCTTAGGGCTCAGCACAGATACGCAGTATTTT
>TRBJ1-6|-|TRBV7-2|-
CASSLEVSYNSPLHF
TGTGCCAGCAGCTTAGAGGTCTCCTATAATTCACCCCTCCACTTT
>TRBJ2-7|-|TRBV4-2|-
CASSRALTGSVESYEQYF
TGTGCCAGCAGCCGAGCCCTGACGGGGAGTGTTGAATCCTACGAGCAGTACTTC
>TRBJ2-5|-|TRBV7-3|-
CASSSLGVLGETQYF
TGTGCCAGCAGCAGCCTTGGGGTATTGGGGGAGACCCAGTACTTC
>TRBJ2-7|-|TRBV18|-
CASSPGGRSVEQYF
TGTGCCAGCTCACCAGGGGGGCGATCAGTGGAGCAGTACTTC
>TRBJ2-7|TRBD1|TRBV28|-
CASSPQGQGSAREQYF
TGTGCCAGCAGTCCCCAGGGACAGGGATCCGCACGGGAGCAGTACTTC
>TRBJ2-7|TRBD1|TRBV5-1|-
CASSVQGVADEQYF
TGCGCCAGCAGCGTGCAGGGGGTAGCAGACGAGCAGTACTTC
>TRBJ2-1|-|TRBV5-1|-
CASVWGPSGTYNEQFF
TGCGCCAGTGTGTGGGGGCCAAGCGGAACCTACAATGAGCAGTTCTTC
>TRBJ1-2|TRBD1|TRBV7-2|-
CASSLGRTGTGVGYTF
TGTGCCAGCAGCTTAGGCCGGACCGGGACAGGGGTCGGCTACACCTTC
>TRBJ2-7|-|TRBV5-6|few
CASSLTGFEQYF
TGTGCCAGCAGCTTGACAGGGTTCGAGCAGTACTTC
>TRBJ2-6|-|TRBV28|-
CASSSTRGANVLTF
TGTGCCAGCAGTTCCACCAGGGGGGCCAACGTCCTGACTTTC
>TRBJ2-7|-|TRBV27|-
CASSPEWTRSYEQYF
TGTGCCAGCAGTCCCGAATGGACACGTTCCTACGAGCAGTACTTC
>TRBJ1-1|-|TRBV10-3|-
CAISENVGQMNTEAFF
TGTGCCATCAGTGAGAATGTTGGACAGATGAACACTGAAGCTTTCTTT
>TRBJ1-2|TRBD1|TRBV9|-
CASSAATGSFYGYTF
TGTGCCAGCAGCGCCGCGACAGGGTCGTTCTATGGCTACACCTTC
>TRBJ2-5|TRBD1|TRBV15|-
CATSHRDRKETQYF
TGTGCCACCAGCCACCGGGACAGAAAAGAGACCCAGTACTTC
>TRBJ1-2|-|TRBV6-6|-
CASTHSDGYTF
TGTGCCAGCACCCACTCCGATGGCTACACCTTC
>TRBJ2-1|TRBD2|TRBV10-2|-
CASSWAGGPVGEQFF
TGCGCCAGCAGCTGGGCGGGAGGGCCTGTTGGTGAGCAGTTCTTC
>TRBJ2-3|-|TRBV9|-
CASSVQGSTDTQYF
TGTGCCAGCAGCGTGCAGGGAAGCACAGATACGCAGTATTTT
>TRBJ2-7|-|TRBV29-1|-
CSAEQSYEQYF
TGCAGCGCCGAACAGTCCTACGAGCAGTACTTC
>TRBJ2-4|TRBD1|TRBV6-5|-
CASSYSPGGVYIQYF
TGTGCCAGCAGTTACTCGCCAGGGGGCGTGTACATTCAGTACTTC
>TRBJ2-5|-|TRBV7-6|-
CASSQSETQYF
TGTGCCAGCAGCCAAAGCGAGACCCAGTACTTC
>TRBJ2-1|-|TRBV7-2|-
CASSWTAYNEQFF
TGTGCCAGCAGCTGGACAGCGTACAATGAGCAGTTCTTC
>TRBJ1-1|-|TRBV6-1|-
CASKTRGYTEAFF
TGTGCCAGTAAGACCCGGGGGTACACTGAAGCTTTCTTT
>TRBJ1-2|-|TRBV5-6|-
CASKYRAGVGYGYTF
TGTGCCAGCAAATACCGCGCCGGGGTTGGCTATGGCTACACCTTC
>TRBJ1-1|TRBD1|TRBV7-3|-
CASSLQTGSGTEAFF
TGTGCCAGCAGCCTCCAGACAGGGTCGGGCACTGAAGCTTTCTTT
>TRBJ2-1|TRBD1|TRBV5-1|-
CASSWGDRGYNEQFF
TGCGCCAGCAGCTGGGGGGACAGGGGTTACAATGAGCAGTTCTTC
>TRBJ2-3|-|TRBV18|once
CASSPPGRTTDTQYF
TGTGCCAGCTCACCACCGGGCCGTACCACAGATACGCAGTATTTT
>TRBJ2-1|-|TRBV27|-
CASRGMAYNEQFF
TGTGCCAGCAGGGGGATGGCCTACAATGAGCAGTTCTTC
>TRBJ2-2|TRBD1|TRBV7-7|-
CASSTTGGPNTGELFF
TGTGCTAGCAGCACTACAGGGGGCCCGAACACCGGGGAGCTGTTTTTT
>TRBJ1-5|TRBD1|TRBV6-6|-
CASRGTGFGQPQHF
TGTGCCAGCAGGGGGACAGGGTTTGGTCAGCCCCAGCATTTT
>TRBJ2-2|TRBD2|TRBV5-1|-
CASNGLAGTTGELFF
TGCGCCAGCAACGGACTAGCGGGAACCACCGGGGAGCTGTTTTTT
>TRBJ2-2|-|TRBV9|-
CASSVDEGLSGELFF
TGTGCCAGCAGCGTAGATGAGGGATTGAGCGGGGAGCTGTTTTTT
>TRBJ2-4|-|TRBV11-2|-
CASSLNPAVAKNIQYF
TGTGCCAGCAGCCTCAACCCAGCGGTAGCCAAAAACATTCAGTACTTC
>TRBJ1-3|-|TRBV9|-
CASSAQPTDSREGSGNTIYF
TGTGCCAGCAGCGCGCAACCTACGGACAGCCGTGAGGGCTCTGGAAACACCATATATTTT
>TRBJ2-5|TRBD1|TRBV28|-
CASSLVRDRGGFSVETQYF
TGTGCCAGCAGTTTAGTGCGGGACAGGGGTGGGTTTTCCGTAGAGACCCAGTACTTC
>TRBJ2-3|TRBD1|TRBV11-2|-
CASSPIKQGSRGDTQYF
TGTGCCAGCAGCCCTATAAAACAGGGGAGTCGTGGAGATACGCAGTATTTT
>TRBJ2-7|-|TRBV19|-
CASSPTGLYEQYF
TGTGCCAGTAGTCCCACAGGGCTCTACGAGCAGTACTTC
>TRBJ1-2|TRBD1|TRBV5-8|-
CASSSQGVDGYTF
TGTGCCAGCAGCTCGCAGGGGGTCGATGGCTACACCTTC
>TRBJ2-4|-|TRBV28|-
CASNRRVENIQYF
TGTGCCAGCAATAGGAGGGTTGAAAACATTCAGTACTTC
>TRBJ2-3|TRBD2|TRBV28|-
CASSRTSGKRTDTQYF
TGTGCCAGCAGTCGGACTAGCGGGAAGAGGACAGATACGCAGTATTTT
>TRBJ1-2|TRBD1|TRBV27|few
CASSHRDRGLYGYTF
TGTGCCAGCAGTCACCGGGACAGGGGCCTCTATGGCTACACCTTC
>TRBJ2-3|TRBD2|TRBV6-1|-
CASRLAGSSDTQYF
TGTGCCAGCCGACTAGCGGGATCCTCCGATACGCAGTATTTT
>TRBJ2-7|-|TRBV27|-
CASSWGVGGSYEQYF
TGTGCCAGCAGTTGGGGTGTGGGGGGCAGCTACGAGCAGTACTTC
>TRBJ2-7|-|TRBV7-3|-
CASSPPDTYYEQYF
TGTGCCAGCAGTCCCCCGGACACCTACTACGAGCAGTACTTC
>TRBJ2-2|TRBD1|TRBV28|-
CASSLRQGYNTGELFF
TGTGCCAGCAGTCTCCGACAGGGTTATAACACCGGGGAGCTGTTTTTT
>TRBJ1-4|TRBD1|TRBV7-9|-
CASSLRQGIGEKLFF
TGTGCCAGCAGCTTACGACAGGGGATAGGAGAAAAACTGTTTTTT